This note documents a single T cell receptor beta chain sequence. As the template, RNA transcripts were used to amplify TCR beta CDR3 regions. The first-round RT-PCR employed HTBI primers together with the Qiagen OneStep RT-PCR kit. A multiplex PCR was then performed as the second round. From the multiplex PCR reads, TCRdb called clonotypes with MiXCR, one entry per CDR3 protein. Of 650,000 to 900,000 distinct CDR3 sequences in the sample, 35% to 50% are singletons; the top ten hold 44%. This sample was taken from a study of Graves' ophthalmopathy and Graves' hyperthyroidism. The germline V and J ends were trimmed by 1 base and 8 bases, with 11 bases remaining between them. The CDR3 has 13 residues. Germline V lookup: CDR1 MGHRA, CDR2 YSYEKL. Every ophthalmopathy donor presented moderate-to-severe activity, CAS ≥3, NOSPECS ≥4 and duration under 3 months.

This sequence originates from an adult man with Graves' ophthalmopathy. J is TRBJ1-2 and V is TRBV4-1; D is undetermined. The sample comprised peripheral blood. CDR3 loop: CASSQATLRGYTF. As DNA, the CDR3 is TGCGCCAGCAGCCAAGCGACCCTACGGGGCTACACCTTC.